The sequence of this T cell receptor (beta chain) was determined in a study of T cell responses to AZD1222 COVID-19 vaccine (dated by TCRdb to about 2021). Turning to the overall study: AZD1222 recipients given second doses at about 4 weeks or at about 12 weeks were pooled, since spike-specific TCR depth and breadth were not found to differ between the two schedules. A total of approximately 240 trial participants underwent TCR sequencing, of whom roughly 210 received two doses of AZD1222 and 26 received two doses of the MenACWY control vaccine. Trial participants were enrolled into age subgroups of 18-55, 56-69 and 70-plus years, which contained 148, 28 and 57 TCR-sequenced participants, respectively. The paper's findings and limits, for the study overall: Participants were mostly white British, with more females than males. The authors suggested clonal diversity may have been underestimated. The whole spike protein was spanned by vaccine-associated CD4 TCRs, and dominant responses were seen in regions 160-218 and 743-854. Conclusions about previously exposed vaccinees are limited because only five or six AZD1222 recipients were SARS-CoV-2 seropositive at baseline. Reportedly, almost half of the unique spike-specific TCRs recognized epitopes lying outside the regions that are mutated in the B.1.351 and B.1.1.7 variants. Because no samples from the day 14 peak response were available, repertoires could be characterized only after the peak T cell response. After two AZD1222 doses, spike-specific TCR breadth and depth were significantly higher than at day 0 and than in MenACWY recipients. In the small 56-69-year group, the increase in depth fell short of significance, most likely because of low power.

Note on this clone: The specificity of this receptor is unknown. Per-nucleotide qualities are absent, and no much larger clonotype sits a single base away.

In the paper's terms, the time point label means: baseline before first vaccination. The vaccinee samples were drawn from two UK trials, COV001 and COV002, one of which was a single-blind randomized controlled phase 2/3 trial testing AZD1222 (ChAdOx1 nCoV-19) in healthy adults. For TCRbeta chain sequencing, PBMC samples were collected from trial participants at day 0 and at day 28 after the second dose. The CDR3 regions of human TCRbeta chains were analyzed by immunosequencing. As for the original processing: TCRs in the repertoires were matched against a reference library of SARS-CoV-2-specific TCRs that had been generated with the MIRA antigen-specificity platform. Breadth meant the fraction of unique TCRs that were SARS-CoV-2-associated, whereas depth meant the fraction of total T cells that were SARS-CoV-2-associated. Using the MIRA data, every spike-specific TCR was mapped to the spike region that the TCR reacted to and assigned to either a CD4 or a CD8 class. Log10-transformed breadth and depth values were compared by one-way ANOVA with Sidak's multiple comparisons tests. TCRdb's version of the immuneACCESS table is confined to in-frame rearrangements and falls short of the full clone set. An unresolved V gene accounts for under half of the shortfall where checked; the remainder is of unknown origin. The V and J calls and clone size were taken over from that table, and D and trimming were inferred from the DNA. This sample gives 75,000 to 100,000 clones in total; 88% of them show up just once. The ten top clones hold about 6% of the sample.

Here the sequenced sample was peripheral blood, taken on day 0 of AZD1222 vaccination. This receptor was obtained from an adult in good health.

The nucleotide sequence is given as TGTGCCAGCAGTTTTGAGGCAGATACGCAGTATTTT. This gives the protein CASSFEADTQYF. The rearrangement combines TRBV28 with TRBJ2-3; no D gene is confidently identified. CDR1 and CDR2 are drawn from the germline V gene: MDHEN, SYDVKM. From cysteine to phenylalanine, the CDR3 is 12 amino acids long. CDR3 DNA only is kept here, 36 bases in frame from base 1. The V end loses 3 bases and the J end loses 4 bases, and a stretch of 5 bases separates them.